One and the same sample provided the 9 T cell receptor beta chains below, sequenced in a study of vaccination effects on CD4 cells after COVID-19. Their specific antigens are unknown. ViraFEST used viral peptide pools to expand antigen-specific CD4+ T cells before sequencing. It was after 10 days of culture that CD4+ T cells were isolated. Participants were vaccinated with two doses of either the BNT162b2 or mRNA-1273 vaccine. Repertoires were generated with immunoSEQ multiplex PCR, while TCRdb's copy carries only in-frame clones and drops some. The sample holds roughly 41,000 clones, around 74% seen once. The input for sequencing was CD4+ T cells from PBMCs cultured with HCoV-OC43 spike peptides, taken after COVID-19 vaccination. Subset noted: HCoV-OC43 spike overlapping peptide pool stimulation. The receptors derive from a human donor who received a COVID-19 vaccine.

CDR3 sequence (DNA): TGTGCCATCAGTGAAGGACAGGGAATCTCTGGCTACACCTTC. Its protein product is CAISEGQGISGYTF. This rearrangement joins TRBV10-3 to TRBJ1-2; 8 nucleotides line up with TRBD1. Germline loops: CDR1 ENHRY, CDR2 SYGVKD. CDR3 length: 14 amino acids. The ends lost 3 bases at V and 7 bases at J; junction bases unmatched: 7.

CDR3 bases: TGTGCCAGTAGGGAGACCGGGACACCTGAGCAGTTCTTC. Translation: CASRETGTPEQFF. V gene TRBV19 combines with J gene TRBJ2-1, with D possibly matching TRBD1 (6 bases). The CDR3 contains 13 residues. The V gene lost 6 bases and the J gene lost 9 bases, with 15 bases spanning the gap. Germline V gene lookup returns CDR1 LNHDA and CDR2 SQIVND (reference sequence). The variable domain in full, completed from reference TRBV19 and TRBJ2-1, reads DGGITQSPKYLFRKEGQNVTLSCEQNLNHDAMYWYRQDPGQGLRLIYYSQIVNDFQKGDIAEGYSVSREKKESFPLTVTSAQKNPTAFYLCASRETGTPEQFFGPGTRLTVL.

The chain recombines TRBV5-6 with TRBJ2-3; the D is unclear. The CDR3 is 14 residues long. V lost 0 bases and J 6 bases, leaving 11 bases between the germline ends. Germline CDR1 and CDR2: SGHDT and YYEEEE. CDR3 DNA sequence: TGTGCCAGCAGCTTGGCCTTGTCCGTCGATACGCAGTATTTT. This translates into CASSLALSVDTQYF.

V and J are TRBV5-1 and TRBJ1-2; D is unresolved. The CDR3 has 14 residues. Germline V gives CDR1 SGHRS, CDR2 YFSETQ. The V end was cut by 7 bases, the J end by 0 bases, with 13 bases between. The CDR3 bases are TGCGCCAGCGGTCGAGACGGAGCTAACTATGGCTACACCTTC. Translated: CASGRDGANYGYTF.

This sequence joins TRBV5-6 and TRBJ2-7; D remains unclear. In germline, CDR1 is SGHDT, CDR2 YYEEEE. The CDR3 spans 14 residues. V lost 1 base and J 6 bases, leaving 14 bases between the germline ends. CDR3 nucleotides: TGTGCCAGCAGCTTGCCGGGTTCCAGAGGCGAGCAGTACTTC. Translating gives CASSLPGSRGEQYF.

The CDR3 nucleotides read TGTGCCAGCAGCCAGAGAAGACTAGGATGGACCCAGTACTTC. Translated, it gives CASSQRRLGWTQYF. The V gene is TRBV3-1 (or the pseudogene TRBV3-2), the J gene TRBJ2-5; TRBD2 might be the D (6 bases). Germline CDR1 LGHDT, CDR2 YNNKEL (reference sequence). V lost 3 bases and J 7 bases, leaving 15 bases between the germline ends. The CDR3 sequence is 14 residues long.

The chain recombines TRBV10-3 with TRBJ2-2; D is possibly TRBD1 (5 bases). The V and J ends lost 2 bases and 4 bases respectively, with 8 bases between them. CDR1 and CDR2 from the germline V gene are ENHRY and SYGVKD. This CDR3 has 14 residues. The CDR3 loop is CAISERTSTGELFF. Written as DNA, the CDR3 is TGTGCCATCAGTGAGCGGACAAGCACCGGGGAGCTGTTTTTT.

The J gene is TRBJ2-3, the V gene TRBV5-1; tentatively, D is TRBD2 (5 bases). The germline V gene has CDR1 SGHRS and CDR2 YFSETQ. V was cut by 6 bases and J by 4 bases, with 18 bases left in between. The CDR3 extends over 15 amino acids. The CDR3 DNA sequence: TGCGCCAGCAACCCCGGGCGGGCGAGGGCAGATACGCAGTATTTT. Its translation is CASNPGRARADTQYF.

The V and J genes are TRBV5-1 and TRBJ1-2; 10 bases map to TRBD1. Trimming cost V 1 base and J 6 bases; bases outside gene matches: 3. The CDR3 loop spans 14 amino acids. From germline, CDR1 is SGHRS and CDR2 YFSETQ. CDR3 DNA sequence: TGCGCCAGCAGCTTGAGGACAGGGGGTGATGGCTACACCTTC. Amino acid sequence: CASSLRTGGDGYTF.